This is a list of T cell receptor beta chains from one sample in a study of T cell repertoires in cytomegalovirus infection. TCRdb reprocessed the reads via MiXCR and lists one record per CDR3 protein. The repertoire holds about 490,000 distinct CDR3 sequences, approximately 10% seen once, with roughly 10% in the top ten. Sequencing input: PBMCs. The receptors stem from a human donor in good health (CMV status not recorded). Some clones in this sample may be carry-over from other donors' samples. The CDR3 runs from the conserved cysteine through the conserved F or W. The D gene is left open where the match is weak.

d_gene,j_gene,v_gene,CDR3aa
.,TRBJ1-2,TRBV29-1,CSVPQREIYGYTF
.,TRBJ2-3,TRBV20-1,CRALAGSGTDTQYF
.,TRBJ2-2,TRBV12-3/TRBV12-4,CASRPGGAATGELFF
TRBD1,TRBJ2-1,TRBV12-3/TRBV12-4,CASILAGGKYNEQFF
.,TRBJ2-5,TRBV6-5,CASSYSTVETQYF
.,TRBJ2-7,TRBV7-3,CASSQDGLEQYF
.,TRBJ2-6,TRBV7-2,CATSALGLRKPGANVLTF
.,TRBJ2-7,TRBV29-1,CSVEEQTSSYEQYF
.,TRBJ1-5,TRBV5-6,CASSFQGYQPQHF
.,TRBJ1-4,TRBV6-5,CASSYSFPGQTTNEKLFF
.,TRBJ1-4,TRBV29-1,CSVEGSGGGKLFF
.,TRBJ2-1,TRBV4-2,CASSQEGGLPYNEQFF
.,TRBJ1-4,TRBV27,CASSLSIGEKLFF
.,TRBJ1-1,TRBV2,CASSDDTQQGTNTEAFF
.,TRBJ2-7,TRBV27,CASSPAPGPPRSYEQYF
.,TRBJ2-3,TRBV11-3,CASSPGGTHTQYF
.,TRBJ1-4,TRBV20-1,CSARDWKVSTSGPQEKLFF
.,TRBJ1-6,TRBV7-8,CASSLGGGNSPLHF
TRBD2,TRBJ2-1,TRBV7-2,CASSFLGTSGRNRANEQFF
TRBD1,TRBJ1-1,TRBV14,CASSQDRQGFSLWTEAFF
.,TRBJ2-7,TRBV13,CASSLTPGWGEQYF
.,TRBJ1-1,TRBV11-2,CASSLDGYTEAFF
TRBD2,TRBJ2-7,TRBV12-3/TRBV12-4,CASSRLAGAYEQYF
.,TRBJ1-4,TRBV27,CASSFRQATNEKLFF
.,TRBJ1-1,TRBV12-3/TRBV12-4,CASSLGTAPRSNTEAFF
TRBD2,TRBJ2-2,TRBV9,CASSAGSSGGPNTGELFF
TRBD2,TRBJ2-6,TRBV29-1,CSVRGGRAGANVLTF
.,TRBJ1-2,TRBV2,CASSVSHGVYGYTF
.,TRBJ2-1,TRBV19,CASTPGATRSSYNEQFF
.,TRBJ1-5,TRBV7-8,CASSLRGGDEPQHF
TRBD1,TRBJ1-1,TRBV6-2/TRBV6-3,CASRTGGRTEAFF
TRBD2,TRBJ2-7,TRBV6-4,CASSEGLAGGPAYEQYF
TRBD2,TRBJ2-1,TRBV7-9,CASSLKWREGRGEQFF
TRBD1,TRBJ2-1,TRBV19,CASSIGGQLYNEQFF
.,TRBJ1-1,TRBV20-1,CSARDYTEAFF
TRBD1,TRBJ2-7,TRBV20-1,CSARAETGSYEQYF
.,TRBJ2-7,TRBV15,CATSRVGDNYEQYF
.,TRBJ1-5,TRBV20-1,CSARGTVYSNQPQHF
.,TRBJ2-5,TRBV29-1,CSVGWEETQYF
.,TRBJ1-4,TRBV28,CASSLSAGAKKLFF
.,TRBJ2-1,TRBV6-4,CASSPGAVSYNEQFF
TRBD2,TRBJ2-5,TRBV28,CASTPVVAGRGAQYF
.,TRBJ1-5,TRBV2,CASSEGPNRHF
.,TRBJ2-7,TRBV12-3/TRBV12-4,CASSQDPYEQYF
.,TRBJ2-5,TRBV6-1,CASSLREAETQYF
TRBD2,TRBJ2-1,TRBV20-1,CSARVSGGRAHNEQFF
.,TRBJ2-7,TRBV12-3/TRBV12-4,CASSFFQGTYEQYF
TRBD1,TRBJ1-3,TRBV28,CASSPITDRAGNTIYF
TRBD1,TRBJ2-7,TRBV6-1,CASNTGTVGNRYEQYF
.,TRBJ2-3,TRBV6-6,CASSSSRTGPSTDTQYF
.,TRBJ1-6,TRBV7-4,CASSLEGHPHSGDSPLHF
TRBD1,TRBJ1-1,TRBV6-6,CASSQGQGWMNTEAFF
.,TRBJ1-3,TRBV19,CASYPHGTVPGNTIYF
TRBD2,TRBJ2-7,TRBV6-5,CASSYSTSWRGETYEQYF
.,TRBJ1-1,TRBV30,CAWSVDRETEAFF